This entry concerns a single T cell receptor (beta chain). The target antigen is unknown. These data belong to a study of shared clonotypes between healthy human individuals. General study findings and limits: A handful of donors shared approximately 5% of their naive CD4 clonotypes.

Between the trimmed V and J ends, which lost 0 bases and 2 bases, there was a span of 5 bases. Germline CDR1 is SGHNT and CDR2 is YYREEE (reference sequence). This CDR3 is 13 amino acids long. All of the donors resided in Nashville, Tennessee, and each was a Caucasian adult. Clones were read by immunoSEQ multiplex PCR, and TCRdb kept only the in-frame ones, dropping some. The repertoire holds around 700,000 clones, with around 67% as singletons. This TCR was sampled from a young woman in good health. Sequenced input: memory CD4+ T cells sorted from blood. The subset was: CD45RA-negative fraction. The genes are TRBV5-4 and TRBJ2-5; D uncertain. CDR3: CASSLGEQETQYF. CDR3 DNA sequence: TGTGCCAGCAGCTTGGGAGAACAAGAGACCCAGTACTTC.